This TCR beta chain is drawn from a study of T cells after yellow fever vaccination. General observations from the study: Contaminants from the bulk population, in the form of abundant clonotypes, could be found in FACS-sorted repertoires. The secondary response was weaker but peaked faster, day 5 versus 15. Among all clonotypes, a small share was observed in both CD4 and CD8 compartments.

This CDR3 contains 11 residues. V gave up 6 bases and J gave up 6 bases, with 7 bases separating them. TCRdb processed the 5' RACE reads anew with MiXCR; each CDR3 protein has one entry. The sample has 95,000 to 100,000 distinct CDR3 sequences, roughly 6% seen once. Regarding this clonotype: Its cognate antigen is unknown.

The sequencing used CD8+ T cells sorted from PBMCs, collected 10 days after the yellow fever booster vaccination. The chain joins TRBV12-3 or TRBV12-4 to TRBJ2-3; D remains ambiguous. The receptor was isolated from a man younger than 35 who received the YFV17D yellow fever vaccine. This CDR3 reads CASSPADTQYF. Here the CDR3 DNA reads TGTGCCAGCAGCCCGGCCGATACGCAGTATTTT.